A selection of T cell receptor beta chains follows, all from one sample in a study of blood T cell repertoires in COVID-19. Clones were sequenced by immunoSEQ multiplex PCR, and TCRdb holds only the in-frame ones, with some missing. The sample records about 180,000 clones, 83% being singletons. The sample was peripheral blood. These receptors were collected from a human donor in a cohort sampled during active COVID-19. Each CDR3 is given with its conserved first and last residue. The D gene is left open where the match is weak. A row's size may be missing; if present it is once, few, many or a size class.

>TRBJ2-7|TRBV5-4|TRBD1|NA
TGTGCCAGCGCCCTTGGGACAGACTCCTACGAGCAGTACTTC
CASALGTDSYEQYF
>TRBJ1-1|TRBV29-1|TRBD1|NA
TGCAGCGTTGGACAGGGGGCGGTTGAAGCTTTCTTT
CSVGQGAVEAFF
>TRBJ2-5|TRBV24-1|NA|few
TGTGCCACCAGTGATGCCCCCCTGACAGCCCAAGAGACCCAGTACTTC
CATSDAPLTAQETQYF
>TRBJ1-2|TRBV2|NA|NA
TGTGCCGGAGGACTAGGGTATGGCTACACCTTC
CAGGLGYGYTF
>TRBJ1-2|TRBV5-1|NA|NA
TGCGCCAGCAGCTTAGAGGCACAGGGCCTTGGGGGCTACACCTTC
CASSLEAQGLGGYTF
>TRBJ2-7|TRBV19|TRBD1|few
TGTGCCAGTAGTATACCGGGACAGTCAAGATACGAGCAGTACTTC
CASSIPGQSRYEQYF
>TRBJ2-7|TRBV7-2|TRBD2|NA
TGTGCCAGCAGCCCTATAGCGGGGGCGGCCTACGAGCAGTACTTC
CASSPIAGAAYEQYF
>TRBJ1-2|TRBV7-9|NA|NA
TGTGCCAGCAGCTTGGAACGGAACAGCTATGGCTACACCTTC
CASSLERNSYGYTF
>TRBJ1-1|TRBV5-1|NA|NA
TGCGCCAGCAGACCCGGACAGTTGAACACTGAAGCTTTCTTT
CASRPGQLNTEAFF
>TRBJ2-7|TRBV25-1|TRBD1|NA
TGTGCCAGCAGTGTGAACAGGGGGCCCGACGAGCAGTACTTC
CASSVNRGPDEQYF
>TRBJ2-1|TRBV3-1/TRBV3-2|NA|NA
TGTGCCAGCAGCCAAGTCCTAGCTCCCTACAATGAGCAGTTCTTC
CASSQVLAPYNEQFF
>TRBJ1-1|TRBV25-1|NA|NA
TGTGCCAGCAGACGGCGCGGGTCGAACACTGAAGCTTTCTTT
CASRRRGSNTEAFF
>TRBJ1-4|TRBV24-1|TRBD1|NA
TGTGCCACCAGTGGGGGACAGTCCGTGAATGAAAAACTGTTTTTT
CATSGGQSVNEKLFF
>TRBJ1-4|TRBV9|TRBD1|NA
TGTGCCAGCAGCGTAGGGGACAGGGGGAATGAAAAACTGTTTTTT
CASSVGDRGNEKLFF
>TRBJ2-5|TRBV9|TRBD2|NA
TGTGCCAGCAGCGCACGCTCCGGGACTAGCGGGATCGAGACCCAGTACTTC
CASSARSGTSGIETQYF
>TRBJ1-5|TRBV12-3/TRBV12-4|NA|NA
TGTGCCAGCTGGCATCAGCCCCAGCATTTT
CASWHQPQHF
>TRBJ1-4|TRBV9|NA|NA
TGTGCCAGCAGCGTAGGTGACGCCGGAGGGGAAAAACTGTTTTTT
CASSVGDAGGEKLFF
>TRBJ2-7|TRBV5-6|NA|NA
TGTGCCAGCAGATACGGCGGCTCCTACGAGCAGTACTTC
CASRYGGSYEQYF
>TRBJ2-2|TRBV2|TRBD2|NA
TGTGCCATCGAGCGGGAGCGGAAACCCGGGGAGCTGTTTTTT
CAIERERKPGELFF
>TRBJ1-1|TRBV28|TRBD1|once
TGTGCCAGCAGTTTATGGGGACAGCGACGAGAGAACACTGAAGCTTTCTTT
CASSLWGQRRENTEAFF
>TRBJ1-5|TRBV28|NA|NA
TGTGCCAGCAGTTTGGTACAGCGCAATCAGCCCCAGCATTTT
CASSLVQRNQPQHF
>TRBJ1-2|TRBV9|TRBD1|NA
TGTGCCAGCAGCGCTCACGGGACAGGTTCCTATGGCTACACCTTC
CASSAHGTGSYGYTF
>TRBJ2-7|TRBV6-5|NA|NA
TGTGCCAGCAGAGGGGCAGGGCGCTCCTACGAGCAGTACTTC
CASRGAGRSYEQYF
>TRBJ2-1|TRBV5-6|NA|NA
TGTGCCAGCAGCGCCGGACAGACTATTGGGAATGAGCAGTTCTTC
CASSAGQTIGNEQFF
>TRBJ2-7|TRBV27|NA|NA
TGTGCCAGCAGTTCGGGACTGGAGGCCTACGAGCAGTACTTC
CASSSGLEAYEQYF
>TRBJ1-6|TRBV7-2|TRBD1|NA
TGTGCCAGCAGCTTAGTCGGGACAGGGGACTCACCCCTCCACTTT
CASSLVGTGDSPLHF
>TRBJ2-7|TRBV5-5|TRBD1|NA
TGTGCCAGCAGCTTGGACGCCGGGACAGTTTACAACGAGCAGTACTTC
CASSLDAGTVYNEQYF
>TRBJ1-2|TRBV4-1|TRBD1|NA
TGCGCCAGCAGCCAAAGGACAGGCGAAACTAACTATGGCTACACCTTC
CASSQRTGETNYGYTF
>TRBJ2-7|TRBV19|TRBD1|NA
TGTGCCAGTAGTAACCGGGACAGGGGGCCCTACGAGCAGTACTTC
CASSNRDRGPYEQYF
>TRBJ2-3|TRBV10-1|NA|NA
TGCGCCAGCAGCGCAGGGTTGGTAGGCACAGATACGCAGTATTTT
CASSAGLVGTDTQYF
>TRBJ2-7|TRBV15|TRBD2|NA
TGTGCCACCAGCAGAGATGATAGCGGGACTTACGAGCAGTACTTC
CATSRDDSGTYEQYF
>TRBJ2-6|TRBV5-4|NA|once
TGTGCCAGCAGCTTACATGCTGGGGCCAACGTCCTGACTTTC
CASSLHAGANVLTF
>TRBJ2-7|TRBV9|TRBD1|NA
TGTGCCAGCAGCGTGACAGGGAGCTCCTACGAGCAGTACTTC
CASSVTGSSYEQYF
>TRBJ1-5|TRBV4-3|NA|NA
TGCGCCAGCAGCCAAGATCTGGCCGGGCAGCCCCAGCATTTT
CASSQDLAGQPQHF
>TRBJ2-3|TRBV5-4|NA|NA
TGTGCCAGCACCAGTGGGGGGGCCGATAGAGATACGCAGTATTTT
CASTSGGADRDTQYF
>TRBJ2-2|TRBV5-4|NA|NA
TGTGCCAGCAGCCTTAGCGGCTTCGGGGAGCTGTTTTTT
CASSLSGFGELFF
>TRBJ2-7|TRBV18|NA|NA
TGTGCCAGCTCACCGGACAGCCAAGAAAGAAAGTACTTC
CASSPDSQERKYF
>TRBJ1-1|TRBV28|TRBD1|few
TGTGCCAGCAGTCAATGGGACAGGCGAAACACTGAAGCTTTCTTT
CASSQWDRRNTEAFF
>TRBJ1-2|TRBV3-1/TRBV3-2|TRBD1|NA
TGTGCCAGCAGCCAAGTCCCGGGACAGGGTCTGGATGGCTACACCTTC
CASSQVPGQGLDGYTF
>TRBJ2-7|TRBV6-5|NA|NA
TGTGCCAGCAGTTACTCCCGGCGGCAGTTCGTGTACGAGCAGTACTTC
CASSYSRRQFVYEQYF
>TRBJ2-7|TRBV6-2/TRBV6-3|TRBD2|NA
TGTGCCAGCAGTTCACCCGGATTAGCGGGAGGGAGGGAGCAGTACTTC
CASSSPGLAGGREQYF
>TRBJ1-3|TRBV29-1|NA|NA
TGCAGCGCTGAGACAGGCTCTGGAAACACCATATATTTT
CSAETGSGNTIYF
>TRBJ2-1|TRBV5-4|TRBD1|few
TGTGCCAGCAGCTTTTACAGGGGGGACCTAGGGGAGCAGTTCTTC
CASSFYRGDLGEQFF
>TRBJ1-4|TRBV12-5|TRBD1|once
TGTGCTAGTGGTTTGGGCAGGGGGTATGAAAAACTGTTTTTT
CASGLGRGYEKLFF
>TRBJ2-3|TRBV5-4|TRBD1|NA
TGTGCCAGCAGCCCTCGACAGGGCTCTAGCACAGATACGCAGTATTTT
CASSPRQGSSTDTQYF
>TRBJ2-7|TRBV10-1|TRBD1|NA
TGCGCCAGCAGTGATTCCCGGGACAGGGGGCAGTACGAGCAGTACTTC
CASSDSRDRGQYEQYF
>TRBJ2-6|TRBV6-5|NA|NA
TGTGCCTCTTTGCGGGACTCTGGGGCCAACGTCCTGACTTTC
CASLRDSGANVLTF
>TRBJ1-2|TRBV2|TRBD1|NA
TGTGCCAGCAGTGAGCGACAGGGGGCTAACTATGGCTACACCTTC
CASSERQGANYGYTF